This TCR beta chain was profiled in a study of vaccination and CD4 T cells after COVID-19 (dated by TCRdb to between 2021 and 2023). Looking at the study overall: In the convalescent cohort there were six males and four females, among whom were two Hispanic individuals, seven Caucasians, two Asians and one multiracial person. Participants got two doses of the Pfizer-BioNTech BNT162b2 vaccine (n=8) or two doses of the Moderna mRNA-1273 vaccine (n=2). Post-COVID blood samples were collected from convalescent patients a median of roughly 100 days after diagnosis, with a range of roughly 30 to 161 days. Post-vaccine blood samples were collected a median of approximately 68 days after the second vaccine dose, ranging from roughly 13 to 250 days. For stimulating the cultures, overlapping spike peptide pools were used, derived from SARS-CoV-2 as well as from the common cold coronaviruses HCoV-NL63, HCoV-OC43 and HCoV-229E. As controls, cultures received a CEFX viral epitope pool (the positive control), an HIV-1 Nef peptide pool (the negative control), or no peptide at all. The spike-specific CD4+ TCR repertoire was compared before and after mRNA vaccination in over nine COVID-19 convalescent patients and a handful of infection-naive healthy vaccine recipients. At the TCR clonotype level, an earlier paper using these donors assessed memory CD4+ T cell crossreactivity between SARS-CoV-2 and common cold coronavirus spike proteins.

A word on this clonotype: Its antigen remains unidentified. Base qualities were left out, and no much larger clone turns up one base away.

Study-wide conclusions, independent of this receptor: Although the median number of SARS-CoV-2-reactive clonotypes went up from more than 20 after infection to some 40 after vaccination, the increase was not significant. Relatively few convalescent patients were included in the study, and early timepoints after natural infection were not analyzed. In convalescent patients, nearly all vaccine-specific clones (304 of 307) were found to be mono-reactive for SARS-CoV-2 spike rather than cross-reactive with common cold coronaviruses. In convalescent patients, a median approximately 83% of post-vaccine SARS-CoV-2-reactive clones were detected only after vaccination, and vaccine-specific priming was suggested by this finding.

Reading the label with the study, this specimen's treatment or condition is: approximately nine-day PBMC culture with coronavirus spike peptide pools or control peptides (ViraFEST assay). CD4+ T cells from unexposed donors were collected before the COVID-19 pandemic (2011-2018). The study used the ViraFEST assay, which expanded antigen-specific T cells with peptide pools and then identified expanded clonotypes by TCR sequencing. Each well held around 2 million PBMCs cultured in IMDM containing approximately 5.3% human AB serum and approximately 9.8 IU/ml IL-2, with 7.5 to 10 ug/ml peptide pools added. Half of the culture medium was replaced with fresh IL-2-containing medium on days 3 and 7. After around 10 days of culture, CD4+ T cells were isolated by negative selection using the EasySep CD4+ T cell isolation kit. Unexposed donor CD4+ T cells were tested for reactivity to SARS-CoV-2 S and N and four common cold coronavirus spike pools, as cell number allowed. Ficoll-Paque Plus gradient centrifugation was used to isolate PBMCs from whole blood, and the isolated PBMCs were then either used fresh or cryopreserved at -140C. Culture conditions were generally each tested in triplicate wells. The leukapheresis product used for the unexposed donors was purchased from a commercial source.

Receptor amplification or capture employed PCR. DNA from cultured CD4+ T cells was subjected to TCR sequencing with the Oncomine TCR Beta short-read assay at the Johns Hopkins FTIC core. The QIAamp micro DNA kit was used to extract genomic DNA from the cultured CD4+ T cells. Oncomine TCR Beta libraries from cultured CD4+ T cells were pooled with unique dual indexes and sequenced on an Illumina iSeq 100. As for the authors' bioinformatics: Non-productive sequences were filtered out, and CDR3s that did not start with C, did not end with F or W, or were shorter than 7 amino acids were discarded. Antigen-specific clonotypes were identified using the MANAFEST web application through comparison of peptide-stimulated wells with reference and other culture wells. For a clone to be called positive, the clone needed an FDR below 0.05, an odds ratio above 5, and a productive frequency above 0.1% in at least two of three replicate wells. A clonotype counted as cross-reactive if it showed significant expansion both in the SARS-CoV-2 spike wells and in at least one common cold coronavirus spike condition. Levenshtein distances (stringdist) and unrooted phylogenetic trees (ape) in R version 3.6.1 were used to assess CDR3 homology. TCRdb cleaned the public reads at Q25 with fastp, built clones with MiXCR and kept in-frame beta chains. Rows are unified per CDR3 protein, each entry keeping the most common DNA and genes. TCRdb's processing, not the authors', yielded these V and J calls. The table for this sample lists approximately 11,000 distinct CDR3 sequences; almost 40% of them were counted only once. In total, the top ten clones hold about 22% of the sample.

The origin of this receptor is a human donor in good health. Specimen: CD4+ T cells from blood, cultured in vitro.

In nucleotide form, the sequence is TGTGCCAGCAGCTTATTGGGCTGGACTAGCGTCACAGATACGCAGTATTTT. The resulting protein is CASSLLGWTSVTDTQYF. The V and J segments used are TRBV7-2 and TRBJ2-3; 9 central nucleotides agree with TRBD2. From the germline V gene, CDR1 is SGHTA and CDR2 is FQGNSA. V lost 2 bases and J lost 2 bases, and the count of bases not matched to a germline gene is 8. The CDR3 covers 17 residues, taking in both the cysteine and the phenylalanine. Of all the DNA, just the CDR3 is kept, 51 bases in frame from base 1.